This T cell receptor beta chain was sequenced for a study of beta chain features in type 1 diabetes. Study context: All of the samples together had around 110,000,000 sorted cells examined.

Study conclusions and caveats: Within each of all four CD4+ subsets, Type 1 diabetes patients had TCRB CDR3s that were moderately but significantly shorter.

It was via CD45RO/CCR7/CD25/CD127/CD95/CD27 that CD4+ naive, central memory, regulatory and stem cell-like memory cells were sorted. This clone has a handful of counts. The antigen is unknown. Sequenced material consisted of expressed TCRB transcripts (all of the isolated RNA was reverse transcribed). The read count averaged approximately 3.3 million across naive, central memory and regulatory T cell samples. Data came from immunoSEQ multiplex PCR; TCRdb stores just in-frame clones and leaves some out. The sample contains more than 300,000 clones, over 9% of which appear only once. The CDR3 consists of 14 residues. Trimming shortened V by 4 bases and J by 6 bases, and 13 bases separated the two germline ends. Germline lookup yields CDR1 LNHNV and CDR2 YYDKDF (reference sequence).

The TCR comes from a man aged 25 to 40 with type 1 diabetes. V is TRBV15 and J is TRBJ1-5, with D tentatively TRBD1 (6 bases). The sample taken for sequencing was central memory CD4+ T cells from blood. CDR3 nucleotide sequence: TGTGCCACCAGCACCGGGGGGCGAGGTCAGCCCCAGCATTTT. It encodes CATSTGGRGQPQHF. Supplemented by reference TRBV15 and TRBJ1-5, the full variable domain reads DAMVIQNPRYQVTQFGKPVTLSCSQTLNHNVMYWYQQKSSQAPKLLFHYYDKDFNNEADTPDNFQSRRPNTSFCFLDIRSPGLGDTAMYLCATSTGGRGQPQHFGDGTRLSIL.